The 13 T cell receptor beta chains below all came from one sample that was sequenced in a study of vaccination and CD4 T cells after COVID-19. Their target antigens are unknown. Noted treatment: roughly 10-day PBMC culture with coronavirus spike peptide pools or control peptides (ViraFEST assay). The Oncomine TCR Beta short-read assay generated sequence data from the DNA of cultured CD4+ T cells. TCRdb redid the calling of the PCR reads with MiXCR, one entry per CDR3 protein. The sample contains approximately 10,000 distinct CDR3 sequences, less than 65% of which appear only once. The starting material was cultured CD4+ T cells from blood, obtained after SARS-CoV-2 vaccination. These receptors were taken from a human donor with COVID-19.

This clonotype was seen a few times. The rearrangement joins TRBV7-3 to TRBJ2-5, with 11 bases that match TRBD1. Germline V gene data show CDR1 as SGHTA and CDR2 as FQGTGA. The junction had 1 base not matched to a gene; V was cut back by 2 bases and J by 5 bases. There are 14 residues in the CDR3. In DNA, the CDR3 is TGTGCCAGCAGCTTAGGGACAGGGGGGGAGACCCAGTACTTC. Amino acids: CASSLGTGGETQYF.

This clonotype was detected a few times. CDR3 residues: CASSFLKQTADTQYF. The CDR3 DNA reads as TGTGCCAGCAGCTTCCTAAAACAGACAGCAGATACGCAGTATTTT. The chain joins TRBV7-6 to TRBJ2-3; TRBD1 might be the D (5 bases). Germline lookup yields CDR1 SGHVS and CDR2 FNYEAQ. CDR3 length: 15 amino acids. Trimming took 3 bases from V and 4 from J, leaving 14 bases between them.

This clonotype has more than one count but fewer than ten. V usage is TRBV19 and J usage is TRBJ1-2, with 10 positions matching TRBD1. CDR1 and CDR2 (germline): LNHDA, SQIVND (reference sequence). The ends lost 3 bases at V and 7 bases at J; junction bases unmatched: 5. The CDR3 sequence is 14 residues long. This chain's CDR3 is CASSMGGTGVGYTF. The DNA of the CDR3 is TGTGCCAGTAGTATGGGGGGGACAGGGGTTGGCTACACCTTC.

This clonotype was seen a few times. This rearrangement joins TRBV7-2 to TRBJ1-1, with a weak D call TRBD1 (5 bases). In germline, CDR1 is SGHTA, CDR2 FQGNSA. The V and J ends lost 3 bases and 8 bases respectively, with 10 bases between them. This CDR3 has 12 amino acids. The CDR3 coding sequence is TGTGCCAGCAGCTTCGATCAGGGAGAAGCTTTCTTT. Translating it yields CASSFDQGEAFF.

The chain uses TRBV7-3 and TRBJ2-3; D unresolved. This CDR3 has 14 residues. V gave up 5 bases and J gave up 8 bases, with 17 bases separating them. Per germline, CDR1 SGHTA and CDR2 FQGTGA. CDR3 protein: CASSTTRAGGTQYF. The CDR3 DNA reads as TGTGCCAGCAGCACAACGCGTGCCGGCGGTACGCAGTATTTT.

The V and J genes are TRBV6-2 or TRBV6-3 and TRBJ1-1, with D hard to call. The CDR3 runs 15 residues. The germline CDR1 and CDR2 sequences are MNHEY and SVGEGT. The V gene lost 0 bases and the J gene lost 8 bases, with 16 bases spanning the gap. CDR3 sequence: CASSYSRTLGGEAFF. CDR3 DNA sequence: TGTGCCAGCAGTTACTCGAGAACCTTAGGCGGCGAAGCTTTCTTT.

This sequence joins TRBV7-6 and TRBJ2-2; 8 bases align to TRBD2. Germline trimming cut 1 base from V and 7 bases from J; bases unmatched to any gene: 11. CDR1 and CDR2 from the germline V gene are SGHVS and FNYEAQ. This CDR3 contains 17 residues. CDR3 loop: CASSLGSRASGLGELFF. CDR3 coding DNA: TGTGCCAGCAGCTTAGGGAGTCGGGCTAGCGGGCTCGGGGAGCTGTTTTTT.

The genes are TRBV6-5 and TRBJ2-2; TRBD1 aligns across 7 bases. Germline values: CDR1 MNHEY, CDR2 SVGAGI. V was pared by 0 bases and J by 6 bases, with 7 bases of the junction left unmatched. This CDR3 is built from 16 residues. DNA for the CDR3: TGTGCCAGCAGTTACTCAGACCAGGGGGTTTCCGGGGAGCTGTTTTTT. This codes for CASSYSDQGVSGELFF.

This sequence joins TRBV28 and TRBJ1-5; D might be TRBD1 (5 bases). Germline CDR1 and CDR2: MDHEN and SYDVKM. V dropped 3 bases and J dropped 4 bases, with 10 bases sitting between them. The CDR3 loop spans 14 amino acids. The CDR3 spells CASSFPGTNQPQHF. Here the CDR3 DNA reads TGTGCCAGCAGTTTTCCAGGGACTAATCAGCCCCAGCATTTT.

This clonotype has only one observation. The chain joins TRBV6-4 to TRBJ2-3; TRBD1 is a possible D gene (6 bases). Per the germline V gene, CDR1 is MRHNA and CDR2 is SNTAGT. The CDR3 spans 13 residues. Trimming shortened V by 3 bases and J by 4 bases, and 8 bases separated the two germline ends. The CDR3 DNA follows: TGTGCCAGCAGTGATTACAGGGCAGATACGCAGTATTTT. It is translated as CASSDYRADTQYF.

This clonotype has only a few counts. The genes are TRBV6-1 and TRBJ1-5; possibly TRBD1 for D (5 bases). Germline V gene sequence: CDR1 MNHNS, CDR2 SASEGT. V gave up 0 bases and J gave up 1 base, with 7 bases separating them. The CDR3 runs to 15 residues. The CDR3, as DNA: TGTGCCAGCAGTGAAGCGGGGGACAGCAATCAGCCCCAGCATTTT. Translating gives CASSEAGDSNQPQHF.

This clonotype was detected only once. The rearrangement uses TRBV28 and TRBJ2-5, with 8 bases identical to TRBD1. V lost 3 bases to trimming and J lost 4 bases; unmatched junction nucleotides: 13. Per germline, CDR1 MDHEN and CDR2 SYDVKM. The CDR3 consists of 17 residues. CDR3 nucleotides: TGTGCCAGCAGTTTTTACGGACAGGGAAGATCCGGAGAGACCCAGTACTTC. Encoded protein: CASSFYGQGRSGETQYF.

This chain joins TRBV7-8 and TRBJ2-3; D gene uncertain. The CDR3 totals 14 residues. With 4 bases removed from V and 3 bases from J, the gap between germline ends came to 11 bases. Germline V lookup: CDR1 SGHVS, CDR2 FQNEAQ. The DNA for the CDR3 is TGTGCCAGCAGCTCGTCTGTCAAGACAGATACGCAGTATTTT. This encodes CASSSSVKTDTQYF.